The T cell receptor (beta chain) under discussion was sequenced for a study of tumor and adjacent non-tumor tissue in lung cancer. Study-level findings and limits: Tumor tissue had significantly higher TCR diversity than normal lung.

Germline V gene lookup returns CDR1 SGHAT and CDR2 FQNNGV. Trimming took off 5 bases at V and 7 bases at J, with 13 bases between the two ends. The CDR3 is 13 residues long. Three rounds of nested PCR, following a modified ARM-PCR protocol, produced the TCRbeta library. TCRdb reprocessed the multiplex PCR reads with MiXCR, giving one entry per CDR3 protein. The sample has fewer than 45,000 distinct CDR3 sequences, around 62% seen once. In regard to this clonotype: Its specificity is unknown.

No cell sorting was done before RNA was extracted from the tissue. More than 3 cm separated this lung sample from the edge of the tumor. This receptor was identified in a woman between 40 and 55 years old with non-small cell lung cancer. This chain connects TRBV11-2 to TRBJ2-3, with D unresolved. Sequencing was carried out using distant non-tumor lung tissue. The CDR3 nucleotides read TGTGCCAGCAGCACTTGTCCAGGCAATACGCAGTATTTT. Protein sequence: CASSTCPGNTQYF.